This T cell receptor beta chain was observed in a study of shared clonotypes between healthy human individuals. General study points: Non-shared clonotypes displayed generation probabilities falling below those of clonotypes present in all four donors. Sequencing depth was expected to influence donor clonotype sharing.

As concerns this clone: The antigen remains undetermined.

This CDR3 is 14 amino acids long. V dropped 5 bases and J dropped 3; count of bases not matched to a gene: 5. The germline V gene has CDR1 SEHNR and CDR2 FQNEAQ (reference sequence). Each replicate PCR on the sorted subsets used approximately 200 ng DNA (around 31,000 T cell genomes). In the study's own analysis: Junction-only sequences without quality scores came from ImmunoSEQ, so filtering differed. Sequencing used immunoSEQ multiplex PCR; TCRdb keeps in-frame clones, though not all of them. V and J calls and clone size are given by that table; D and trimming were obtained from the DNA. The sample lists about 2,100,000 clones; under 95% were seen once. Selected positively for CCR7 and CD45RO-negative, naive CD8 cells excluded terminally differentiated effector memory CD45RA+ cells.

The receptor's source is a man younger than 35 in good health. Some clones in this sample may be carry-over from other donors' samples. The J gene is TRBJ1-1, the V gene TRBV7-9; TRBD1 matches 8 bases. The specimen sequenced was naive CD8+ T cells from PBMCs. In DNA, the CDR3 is TGTGCCAGCAGCGTGAGGACAGGGTACACTGAAGCTTTCTTT. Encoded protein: CASSVRTGYTEAFF.